This T cell receptor beta chain is drawn from a study of blood T cell repertoires in COVID-19. This CDR3 region has 13 residues. In germline, CDR1 is MRHNA, CDR2 SNTAGT. Trimming took off 1 base at V and 7 bases at J, with 8 bases between the two ends. Data came from immunoSEQ multiplex PCR; TCRdb stores just in-frame clones and leaves some out. The sample yields about 100,000 clones, 85% to 95% seen once. Specimen: peripheral blood. The rearrangement joins TRBV6-4 to TRBJ1-5, with no clear D. The receptor was derived from a middle-aged man with active COVID-19. The CDR3 loop reads CASSDWEGQPQHF. The CDR3 nucleotides read TGTGCCAGCAGTGACTGGGAGGGCCAGCCCCAGCATTTT.